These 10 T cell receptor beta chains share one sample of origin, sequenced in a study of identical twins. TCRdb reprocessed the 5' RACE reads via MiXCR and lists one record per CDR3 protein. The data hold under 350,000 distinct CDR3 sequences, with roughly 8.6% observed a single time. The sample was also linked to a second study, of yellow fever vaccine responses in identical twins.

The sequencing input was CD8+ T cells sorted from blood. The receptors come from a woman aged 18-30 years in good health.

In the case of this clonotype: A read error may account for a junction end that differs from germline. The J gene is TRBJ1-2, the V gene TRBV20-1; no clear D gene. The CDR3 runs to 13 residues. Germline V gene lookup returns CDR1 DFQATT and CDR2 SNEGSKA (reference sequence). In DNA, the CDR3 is TGCAGTGCTAGGAAACGGAATAACCATGGCTACACCTTC. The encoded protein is CSARKRNNHGYTF.

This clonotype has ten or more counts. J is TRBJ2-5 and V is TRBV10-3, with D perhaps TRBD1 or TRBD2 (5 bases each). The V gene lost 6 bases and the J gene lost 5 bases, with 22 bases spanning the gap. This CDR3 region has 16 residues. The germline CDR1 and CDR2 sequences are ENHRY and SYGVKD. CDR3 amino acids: CAISEKFSRDRETQYF. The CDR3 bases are TGTGCCATCAGCGAAAAGTTTAGTCGGGACCGGGAGACCCAGTACTTC.

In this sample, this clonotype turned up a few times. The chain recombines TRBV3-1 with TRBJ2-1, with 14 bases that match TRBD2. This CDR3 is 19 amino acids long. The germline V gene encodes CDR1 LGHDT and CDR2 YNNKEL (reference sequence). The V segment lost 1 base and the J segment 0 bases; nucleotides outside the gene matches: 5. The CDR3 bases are TGTGCCAGCAGCCAAGGGACTAGCGGGAGGCTAAGCTCCTACAATGAGCAGTTCTTC. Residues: CASSQGTSGRLSSYNEQFF.

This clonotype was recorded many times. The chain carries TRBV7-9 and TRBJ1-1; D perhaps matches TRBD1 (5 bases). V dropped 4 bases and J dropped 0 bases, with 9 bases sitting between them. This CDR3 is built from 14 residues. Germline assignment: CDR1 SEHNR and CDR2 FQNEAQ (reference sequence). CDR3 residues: CASSSQDLNTEAFF. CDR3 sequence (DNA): TGTGCCAGCAGCTCACAGGATCTGAACACTGAAGCTTTCTTT.

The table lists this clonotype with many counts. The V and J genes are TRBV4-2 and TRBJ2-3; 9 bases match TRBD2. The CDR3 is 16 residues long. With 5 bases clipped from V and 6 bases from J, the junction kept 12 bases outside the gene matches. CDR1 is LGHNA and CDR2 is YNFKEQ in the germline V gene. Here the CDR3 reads CASSKPASGIADTQYF. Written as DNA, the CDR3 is TGTGCCAGCAGCAAGCCGGCTAGCGGGATTGCGGATACGCAGTATTTT.

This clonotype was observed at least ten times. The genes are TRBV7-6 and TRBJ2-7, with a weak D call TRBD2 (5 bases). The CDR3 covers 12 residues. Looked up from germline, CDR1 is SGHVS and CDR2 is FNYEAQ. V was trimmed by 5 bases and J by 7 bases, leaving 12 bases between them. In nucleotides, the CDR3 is TGTGCCAGCAGCCTTGAGCCGGGGGAGCAGTACTTC. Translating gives CASSLEPGEQYF.

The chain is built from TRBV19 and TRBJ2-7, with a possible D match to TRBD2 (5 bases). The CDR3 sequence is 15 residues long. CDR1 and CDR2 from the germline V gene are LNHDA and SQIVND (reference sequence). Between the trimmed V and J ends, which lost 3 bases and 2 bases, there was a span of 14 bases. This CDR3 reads CASSMTIEGTYEQYF. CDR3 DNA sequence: TGTGCCAGTAGTATGACAATAGAGGGAACCTACGAGCAGTACTTC.

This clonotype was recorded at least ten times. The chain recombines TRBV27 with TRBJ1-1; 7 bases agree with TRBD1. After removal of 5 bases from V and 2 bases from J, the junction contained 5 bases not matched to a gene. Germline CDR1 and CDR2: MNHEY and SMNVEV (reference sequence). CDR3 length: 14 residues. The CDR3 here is CASSLQGLNTEAFF. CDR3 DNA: TGTGCCAGCAGTCTACAGGGGTTAAACACTGAAGCTTTCTTT.

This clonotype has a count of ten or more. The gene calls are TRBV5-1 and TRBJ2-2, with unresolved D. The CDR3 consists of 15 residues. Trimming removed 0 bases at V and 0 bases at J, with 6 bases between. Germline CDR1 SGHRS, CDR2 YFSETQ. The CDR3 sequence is CASSLASTNTGELFF. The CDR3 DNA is TGCGCCAGCAGCTTGGCAAGTACGAACACCGGGGAGCTGTTTTTT.

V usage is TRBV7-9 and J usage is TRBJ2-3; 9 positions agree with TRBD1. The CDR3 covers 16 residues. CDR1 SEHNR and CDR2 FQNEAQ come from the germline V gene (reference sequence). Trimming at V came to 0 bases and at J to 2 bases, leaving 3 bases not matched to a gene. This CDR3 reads CASSLATGGATDTQYF. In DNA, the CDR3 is TGTGCCAGCAGCTTAGCGACAGGGGGGGCCACAGATACGCAGTATTTT.